This entry is about one T cell receptor (beta chain). No antigen is known for it. Germline V gene sequence: CDR1 SGHTS, CDR2 YDEGEE. The CDR3 runs 15 residues. The sample belongs to a study of monozygotic twins with inflammatory bowel disease. Study results and limitations: The sharing of clonotypes with others was lower in IBD patients than in healthy twins, especially with disease activity. Healthy co-twins exceeded IBD patients in TCRbeta diversity as measured by inverse Simpson.

TCRalpha and TCRbeta cDNA underwent two nested PCRs of around 15 and 10 cycles. One entry per CDR3 protein, without DNA, is what TCRdb gives after re-calling the 5' RACE reads. Its table lists under 200,000 distinct CDR3 sequences. The sequence derives from a human donor with ulcerative colitis or Crohn's disease, or a healthy co-twin of an affected twin (not recorded which). The material sequenced was blood. The rearrangement links TRBV5-8 to TRBJ2-1; lacking DNA, the TRBD1 call made by TCRdb goes unchecked. This CDR3 is CASTRVRQGYNEQFF.